This is a list of T cell receptor beta chains from one sample in a study of identical twins. From the 5' RACE reads, TCRdb called clonotypes with MiXCR, one entry per CDR3 protein. The repertoire holds some 330,000 distinct CDR3 sequences, with approximately 8.8% as singletons. Material: naive T cells sorted from blood. The origin of the receptors is a woman in her fifties or sixties in good health. CDR3s include the opening cysteine and the closing phenylalanine or tryptophan. The D gene is left open where the match is weak. Where a row states a size, it is once, few, many or the class of an expanded clone; other rows omit it.

V gene	J gene	CDR3 length	clone size	D gene	CDR3 protein	CDR3 DNA
TRBV9	TRBJ2-2	15	-	-	CASSPHQRSVWELFF	TGTGCCAGCAGCCCCCACCAGAGAAGTGTATGGGAGCTGTTTTTT
TRBV18	TRBJ2-5	13	-	TRBD1	CASSSVGQGHKYF	TGTGCCAGCTCATCAGTGGGACAGGGACACAAGTACTTC
TRBV4-1	TRBJ1-5	16	few	TRBD1	CASSQVGTGGSQPQHF	TGCGCCAGCAGCCAAGTGGGGACAGGGGGTTCACAGCCCCAGCATTTT
TRBV5-1	TRBJ2-6	17	few	-	CASSLLQGFSGANVLTF	TGCGCCAGCAGCTTGTTGCAGGGATTCTCTGGGGCCAACGTCCTGACTTTC
TRBV5-1	TRBJ2-1	12	few	TRBD1	CASSDPGTGPFF	TGCGCCAGCAGCGACCCCGGGACAGGGCCGTTCTTC
TRBV11-2	TRBJ1-4	16	many	TRBD1	CASSRRTGTGGEKLFF	TGTGCCAGCAGCAGGCGAACCGGGACAGGGGGCGAAAAACTGTTTTTT
TRBV4-1	TRBJ1-5	14	-	-	CASSQYDRNQPQHF	TGCGCCAGCAGCCAATACGACAGAAATCAGCCCCAGCATTTT
TRBV27	TRBJ2-5	13	many	-	CASSFTGQETQYF	TGTGCCAGCAGTTTTACGGGTCAAGAGACCCAGTACTTC
TRBV20-1	TRBJ2-5	12	few	-	CSAILGSETQYF	TGCAGTGCTATTTTGGGAAGCGAGACCCAGTACTTC
TRBV20-1	TRBJ2-5	13	few	TRBD2	CSAAKREGETQYF	TGCAGTGCTGCCAAACGGGAGGGAGAGACCCAGTACTTC
TRBV12-3/TRBV12-4	TRBJ2-1	16	many	TRBD2	CASSFSLAGVDNEQFF	TGTGCCAGCAGTTTTTCTCTAGCGGGAGTTGACAATGAGCAGTTCTTC
TRBV11-2	TRBJ2-7	15	few	TRBD2	CASSKQTSGKGEQYF	TGTGCCAGCAGCAAACAGACTAGCGGGAAGGGCGAGCAGTACTTC
TRBV12-3/TRBV12-4	TRBJ2-7	13	-	-	CASSFPPVYEQYF	TGTGCCAGCAGTTTTCCTCCGGTCTACGAGCAGTACTTC
TRBV6-2/TRBV6-3	TRBJ2-2	16	-	-	CASSYGVSGNTGELFF	TGTGCCAGCAGTTACGGGGTTTCAGGGAACACCGGGGAGCTGTTTTTT
TRBV29-1	TRBJ2-3	12	-	-	CSVEDRADTQYF	TGCAGCGTTGAGGACCGGGCGGATACGCAGTATTTT
TRBV19	TRBJ1-2	12	-	TRBD1	CASSQGLYGYTF	TGTGCCAGTTCACAGGGGCTCTATGGCTACACCTTC
TRBV10-3	TRBJ1-2	13	-	TRBD1	CAITGQGNYGYTF	TGTGCCATCACGGGACAGGGAAACTATGGCTACACCTTC
TRBV5-1	TRBJ2-1	13	many	-	CASSRGSGDEQFF	TGCGCCAGCAGCAGGGGGTCGGGAGATGAGCAGTTCTTC
TRBV5-6	TRBJ2-3	14	many	TRBD2	CASSISGRIDTQYF	TGTGCCAGCAGCATTAGCGGGAGAATAGATACGCAGTATTTT
TRBV3-1	TRBJ2-3	15	many	-	CASSPRGGLTDTQYF	TGTGCCAGCAGCCCGAGAGGAGGGCTCACAGATACGCAGTATTTT
TRBV5-5	TRBJ1-5	14	many	-	CASSLFRNNQPQHF	TGTGCCAGCAGCTTGTTTCGTAACAATCAGCCCCAGCATTTT
TRBV20-1	TRBJ2-3	16	many	-	CSARSILRRGLDTQYF	TGCAGTGCTAGATCAATACTAAGGAGGGGTCTAGATACGCAGTATTTT
TRBV19	TRBJ2-2	14	-	-	CAMRRGENTGELFF	TGTGCCATGAGGAGGGGGGAGAACACCGGGGAGCTGTTTTTT
TRBV5-1	TRBJ1-1	14	many	-	CASSTTLEKLEAFF	TGCGCCAGCAGCACGACACTTGAAAAACTTGAAGCTTTCTTT
TRBV20-1	TRBJ2-3	15	many	-	CSARGLAGAGDTQYF	TGCAGTGCTAGAGGTCTAGCAGGGGCAGGGGATACGCAGTATTTT
TRBV14	TRBJ2-1	17	-	TRBD1	CASSQVAGTGAYNEQFF	TGTGCCAGCAGCCAAGTCGCAGGGACAGGGGCTTACAATGAGCAGTTCTTC
TRBV7-9	TRBJ2-3	12	-	-	CASSIGVDTQYF	TGTGCCAGCTCCATCGGCGTTGATACGCAGTATTTT
TRBV20-1	TRBJ1-1	12	-	-	CSAGRASTEAFF	TGCAGTGCCGGGCGGGCGAGCACTGAAGCTTTCTTT
TRBV21-1	TRBJ2-1	15	many	-	CASNLGQGIGNEQFF	TGTGCCAGCAACCTGGGACAGGGGATCGGCAATGAGCAGTTCTTC
TRBV3-1	TRBJ2-1	14	-	TRBD1	CASSYGTADNEQFF	TGTGCCAGCAGCTATGGGACAGCCGACAATGAGCAGTTCTTC
TRBV4-2	TRBJ1-2	14	-	-	CASSRLGDNDGYTF	TGTGCCAGCAGCCGTCTAGGGGACAACGATGGCTACACCTTC
TRBV29-1	TRBJ1-1	10	many	-	CSVGGTEAFF	TGCAGCGTTGGCGGGACAGAAGCTTTCTTT
TRBV29-1	TRBJ1-1	12	-	TRBD1	CSGNRGTTEAFF	TGCAGCGGAAACAGGGGGACCACTGAAGCTTTCTTT
TRBV11-2	TRBJ2-2	14	many	TRBD1	CASSPGQVTGELFF	TGTGCCAGCAGCCCGGGACAGGTCACCGGGGAGCTGTTTTTT
TRBV27	TRBJ1-5	15	few	-	CASSWDGLGNQPQHF	TGTGCCAGCAGTTGGGACGGCCTCGGGAATCAGCCCCAGCATTTT
TRBV4-1	TRBJ2-7	13	few	-	CASSQAQGYEQYF	TGCGCCAGCAGCCAAGCTCAGGGCTACGAGCAGTACTTC
TRBV6-5	TRBJ2-2	19	few	-	CASSARGYRDKQNTGELFF	TGTGCCAGCAGTGCCCGCGGGTACCGGGACAAGCAGAACACCGGGGAGCTGTTTTTT
TRBV2	TRBJ1-6	12	few	TRBD1	CASRTGGSPLHF	TGTGCCAGCAGGACAGGGGGTTCACCCCTCCACTTT
TRBV27	TRBJ2-3	15	-	-	CASSLNEAMGDTQYF	TGTGCCAGCAGTTTAAACGAGGCCATGGGAGATACGCAGTATTTT
TRBV20-1	TRBJ2-3	13	many	TRBD2	CSALAGHTDTQYF	TGCAGTGCTCTAGCGGGGCACACAGATACGCAGTATTTT
TRBV5-1	TRBJ2-1	17	few	-	CASSFRAGWSSYNEQFF	TGCGCCAGCAGCTTTAGAGCGGGCTGGAGCTCCTACAATGAGCAGTTCTTC
TRBV12-3/TRBV12-4	TRBJ2-1	15	-	TRBD2	CASSFEGGLYNEQFF	TGTGCCAGCAGTTTCGAGGGAGGGCTCTACAATGAGCAGTTCTTC
TRBV7-2	TRBJ2-3	17	many	-	CASSVLTPSRSGDTQYF	TGTGCCAGCAGCGTACTGACCCCCTCTCGATCCGGGGATACGCAGTATTTT
TRBV7-3	TRBJ2-1	11	-	-	CASSDETEQFF	TGTGCCAGCAGCGACGAAACTGAGCAGTTCTTC
TRBV6-5	TRBJ1-5	16	-	TRBD1	CASRTGAGYSNQPQHF	TGTGCCAGCAGGACAGGGGCAGGTTATAGCAATCAGCCCCAGCATTTT
TRBV5-1	TRBJ2-1	16	many	TRBD2	CASRLRLAGGDNEQFF	TGCGCCAGCAGACTCCGACTAGCGGGAGGCGACAATGAGCAGTTCTTC
TRBV3-1	TRBJ2-1	13	many	-	CASSWDLVNEQFF	TGTGCCAGCAGCTGGGACTTAGTCAATGAGCAGTTCTTC
TRBV20-1	TRBJ1-1	14	-	-	CSARDGALNTEAFF	TGCAGTGCTAGAGATGGGGCCCTAAACACTGAAGCTTTCTTT
TRBV29-1	TRBJ2-4	12	few	-	CSATVAKNIQYF	TGCAGCGCGACAGTAGCCAAAAACATTCAGTACTTC
TRBV14	TRBJ2-3	13	-	-	CASSQVTEDTQYF	TGTGCCAGCAGCCAAGTGACAGAGGATACGCAGTATTTT
TRBV12-3/TRBV12-4	TRBJ2-1	16	many	-	CASSLDRMSSYNEQFF	TGTGCCAGCAGTCTGGACAGAATGAGCTCCTACAATGAGCAGTTCTTC
TRBV5-1	TRBJ2-1	15	few	-	CASSFRVSSYNDQFF	TGCGCCAGCAGCTTCCGAGTAAGCTCCTACAATGATCAGTTCTTC